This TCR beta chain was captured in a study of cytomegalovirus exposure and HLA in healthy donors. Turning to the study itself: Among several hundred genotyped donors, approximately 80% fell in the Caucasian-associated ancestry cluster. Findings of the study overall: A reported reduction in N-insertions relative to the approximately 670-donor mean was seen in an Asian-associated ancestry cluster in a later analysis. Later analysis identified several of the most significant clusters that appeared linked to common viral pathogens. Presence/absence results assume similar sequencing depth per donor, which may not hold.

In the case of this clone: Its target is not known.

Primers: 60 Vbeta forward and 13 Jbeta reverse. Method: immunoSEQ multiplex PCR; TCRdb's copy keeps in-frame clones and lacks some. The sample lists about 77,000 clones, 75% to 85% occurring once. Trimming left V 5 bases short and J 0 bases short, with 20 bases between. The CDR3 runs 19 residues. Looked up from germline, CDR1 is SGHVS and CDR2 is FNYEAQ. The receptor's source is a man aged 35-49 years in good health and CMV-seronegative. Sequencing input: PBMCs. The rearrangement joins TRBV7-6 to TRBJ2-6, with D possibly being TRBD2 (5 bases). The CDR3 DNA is TGTGCCAGCAGCCCACAAAGGAGGAACAGAGACTCTGGGGCCAACGTCCTGACTTTC. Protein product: CASSPQRRNRDSGANVLTF.